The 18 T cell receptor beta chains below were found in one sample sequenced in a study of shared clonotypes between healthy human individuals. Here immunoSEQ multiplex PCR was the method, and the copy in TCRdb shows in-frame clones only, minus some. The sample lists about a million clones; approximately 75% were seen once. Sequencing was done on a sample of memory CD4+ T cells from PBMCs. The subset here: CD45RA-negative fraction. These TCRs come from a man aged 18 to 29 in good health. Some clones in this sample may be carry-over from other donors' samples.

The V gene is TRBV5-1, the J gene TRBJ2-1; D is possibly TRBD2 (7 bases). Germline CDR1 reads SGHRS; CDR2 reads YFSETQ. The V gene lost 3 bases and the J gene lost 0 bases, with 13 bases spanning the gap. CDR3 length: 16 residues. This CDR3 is CASSSPAGASYNEQFF. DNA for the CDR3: TGCGCCAGCAGCTCGCCTGCGGGGGCCTCCTACAATGAGCAGTTCTTC.

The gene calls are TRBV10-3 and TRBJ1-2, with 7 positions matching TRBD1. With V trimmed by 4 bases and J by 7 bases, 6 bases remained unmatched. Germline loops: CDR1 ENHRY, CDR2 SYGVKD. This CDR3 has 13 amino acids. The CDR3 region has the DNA TGTGCCATCAGTGGGGACAGTCGAGGTGGCTACACCTTC. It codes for CAISGDSRGGYTF.

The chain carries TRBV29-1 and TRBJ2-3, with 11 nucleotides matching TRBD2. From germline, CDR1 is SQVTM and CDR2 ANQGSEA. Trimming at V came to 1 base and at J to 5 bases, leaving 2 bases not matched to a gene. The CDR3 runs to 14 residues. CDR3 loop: CSVEVTSGRDTQYF. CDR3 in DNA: TGCAGCGTTGAAGTTACTAGCGGGAGAGATACGCAGTATTTT.

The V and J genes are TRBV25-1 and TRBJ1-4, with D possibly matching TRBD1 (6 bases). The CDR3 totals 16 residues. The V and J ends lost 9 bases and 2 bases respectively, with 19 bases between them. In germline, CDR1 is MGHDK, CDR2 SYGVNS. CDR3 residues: CASTGTKHPTNEKLFF. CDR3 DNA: TGTGCCAGTACGGGGACAAAGCATCCGACTAATGAAAAACTGTTTTTT.

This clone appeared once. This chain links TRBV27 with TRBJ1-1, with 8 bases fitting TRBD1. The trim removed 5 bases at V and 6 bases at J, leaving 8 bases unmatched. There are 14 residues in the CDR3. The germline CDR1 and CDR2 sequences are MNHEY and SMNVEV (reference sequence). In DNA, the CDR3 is TGTGCCAGCAGTCGCGGACAGGGACTCCCTGAAGCTTTCTTT. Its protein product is CASSRGQGLPEAFF.

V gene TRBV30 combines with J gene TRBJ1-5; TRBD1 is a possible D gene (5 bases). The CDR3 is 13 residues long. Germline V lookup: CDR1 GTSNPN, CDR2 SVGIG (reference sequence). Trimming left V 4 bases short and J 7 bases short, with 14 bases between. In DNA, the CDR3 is TGTGCCTGGACCCAGGGTCCGGGGCAGCCCCAGCATTTT. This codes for CAWTQGPGQPQHF. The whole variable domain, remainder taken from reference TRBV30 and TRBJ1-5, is SQTIHQWPATLVQPVGSPLSLECTVEGTSNPNLYWYRQAAGRGLQLLFYSVGIGQISSEVPQNLSASRPQDRQFILSSKKLLLSDSGFYLCAWTQGPGQPQHFGDGTRLSIL.

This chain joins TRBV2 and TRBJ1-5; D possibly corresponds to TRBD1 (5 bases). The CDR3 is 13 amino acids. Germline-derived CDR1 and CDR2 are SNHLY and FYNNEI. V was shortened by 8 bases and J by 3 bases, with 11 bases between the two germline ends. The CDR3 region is CASGYRINQPQHF. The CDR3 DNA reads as TGTGCCAGCGGGTACAGGATCAATCAGCCCCAGCATTTT.

In DNA, the CDR3 is TGTGCCAGCAGTGTTTCGGTGGTACGGGGGACTAGTGATAATGAGCAGTTCTTC. Translating gives CASSVSVVRGTSDNEQFF. This chain connects TRBV2 to TRBJ2-1, with TRBD2 matching over 8 bases. J was trimmed by 7 bases and V by 4 bases; bases with no gene match: 18. In germline, CDR1 is SNHLY, CDR2 FYNNEI. CDR3 length equals 18 residues.

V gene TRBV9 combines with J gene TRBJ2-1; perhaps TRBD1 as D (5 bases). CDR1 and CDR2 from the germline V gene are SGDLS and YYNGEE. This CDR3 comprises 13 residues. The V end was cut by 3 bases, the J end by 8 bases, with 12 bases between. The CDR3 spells CASSGSLGDEQFF. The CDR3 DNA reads TGTGCCAGCAGCGGGTCCCTAGGGGATGAGCAGTTCTTC.

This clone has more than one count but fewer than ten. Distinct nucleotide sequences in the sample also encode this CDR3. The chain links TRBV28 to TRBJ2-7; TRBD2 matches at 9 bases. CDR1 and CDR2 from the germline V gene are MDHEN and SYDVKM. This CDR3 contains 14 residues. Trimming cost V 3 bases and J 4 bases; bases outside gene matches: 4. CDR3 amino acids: CASSLAGGPYEQYF. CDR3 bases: TGTGCCAGCAGTTTGGCGGGAGGGCCTTACGAGCAGTACTTC. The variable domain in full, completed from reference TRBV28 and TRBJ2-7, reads DVKVTQSSRYLVKRTGEKVFLECVQDMDHENMFWYRQDPGLGLRLIYFSYDVKMKEKGDIPEGYSVSREKKERFSLILESASTNQTSMYLCASSLAGGPYEQYFGPGTRLTVT.

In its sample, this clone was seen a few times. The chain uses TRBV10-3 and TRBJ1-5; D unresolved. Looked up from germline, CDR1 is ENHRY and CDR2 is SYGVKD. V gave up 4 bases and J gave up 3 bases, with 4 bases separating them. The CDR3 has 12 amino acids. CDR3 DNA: TGTGCCATCAGTGCAGCCAATCAGCCCCAGCATTTT. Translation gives CAISAANQPQHF.

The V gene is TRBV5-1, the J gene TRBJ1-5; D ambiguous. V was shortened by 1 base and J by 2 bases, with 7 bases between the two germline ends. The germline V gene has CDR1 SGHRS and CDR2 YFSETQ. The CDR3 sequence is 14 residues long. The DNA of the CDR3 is TGCGCCAGCAGCTTGTACGGGGGCAATCAGCCCCAGCATTTT. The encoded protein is CASSLYGGNQPQHF.

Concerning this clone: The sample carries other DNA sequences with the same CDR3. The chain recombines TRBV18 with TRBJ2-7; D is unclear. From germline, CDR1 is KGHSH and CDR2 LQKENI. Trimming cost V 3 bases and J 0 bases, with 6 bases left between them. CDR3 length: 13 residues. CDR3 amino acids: CASSPPSSYEQYF. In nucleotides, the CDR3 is TGTGCCAGCTCACCTCCAAGCTCCTACGAGCAGTACTTC.

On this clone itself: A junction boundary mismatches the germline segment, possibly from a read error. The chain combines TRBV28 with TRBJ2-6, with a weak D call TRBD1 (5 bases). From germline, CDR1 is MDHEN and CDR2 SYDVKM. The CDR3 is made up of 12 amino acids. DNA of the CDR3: TGTGCCAGCAGTTCTGGGGCCAACGTCCTGGCTTTC. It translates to CASSSGANVLAF.

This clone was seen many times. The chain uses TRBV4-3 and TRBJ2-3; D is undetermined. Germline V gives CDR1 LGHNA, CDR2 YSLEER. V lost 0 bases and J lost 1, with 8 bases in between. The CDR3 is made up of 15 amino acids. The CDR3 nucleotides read TGCGCCAGCAGCCAAGAGGCACCTGGCACAGATACGCAGTATTTT. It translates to CASSQEAPGTDTQYF.

The DNA for the CDR3 is TGTGCCACCAGCAGAGGACAGGGGAGGAATGAGCAGTTCTTC. This encodes CATSRGQGRNEQFF. The genes are TRBV15 and TRBJ2-1, with 8 bases fitting TRBD1. The germline gives CDR1 LNHNV, CDR2 YYDKDF (reference sequence). Losses at the gene ends were 1 base for V and 7 bases for J; bases not matched to a gene: 3. CDR3 length equals 14 residues. The full variable domain, its missing parts supplied by reference TRBV15 and TRBJ2-1, is DAMVIQNPRYQVTQFGKPVTLSCSQTLNHNVMYWYQQKSSQAPKLLFHYYDKDFNNEADTPDNFQSRRPNTSFCFLDIRSPGLGDTAMYLCATSRGQGRNEQFFGPGTRLTVL.

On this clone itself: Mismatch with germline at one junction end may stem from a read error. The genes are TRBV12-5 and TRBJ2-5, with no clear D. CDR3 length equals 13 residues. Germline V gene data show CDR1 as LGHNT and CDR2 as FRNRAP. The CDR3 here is CASGLGPQDTQYF. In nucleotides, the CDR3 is TGTGCTAGTGGTTTGGGCCCTCAAGATACCCAGTACTTC.

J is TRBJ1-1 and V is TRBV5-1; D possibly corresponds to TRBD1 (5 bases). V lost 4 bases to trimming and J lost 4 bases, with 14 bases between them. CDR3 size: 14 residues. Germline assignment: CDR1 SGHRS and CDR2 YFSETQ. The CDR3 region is CASSHLRDRTEAFF. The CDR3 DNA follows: TGCGCCAGCAGCCACCTAAGGGACCGCACTGAAGCTTTCTTT.